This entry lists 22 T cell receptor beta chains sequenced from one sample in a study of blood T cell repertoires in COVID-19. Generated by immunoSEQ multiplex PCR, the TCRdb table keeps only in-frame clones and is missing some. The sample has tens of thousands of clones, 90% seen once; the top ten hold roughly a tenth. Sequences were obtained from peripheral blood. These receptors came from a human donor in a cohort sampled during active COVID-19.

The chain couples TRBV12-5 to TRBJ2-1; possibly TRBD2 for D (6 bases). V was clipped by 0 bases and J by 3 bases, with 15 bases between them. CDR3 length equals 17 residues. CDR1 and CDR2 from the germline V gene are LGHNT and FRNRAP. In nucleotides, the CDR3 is TGTGCTAGTGGTTTGGTATCTAGCGCCCATAACTACAATGAGCAGTTCTTC. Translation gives CASGLVSSAHNYNEQFF.

This chain's CDR3 is CASSGPGGRETQYF. In DNA, the CDR3 is TGTGCCAGCAGTGGCCCCGGCGGGAGGGAGACCCAGTACTTC. The chain recombines TRBV2 with TRBJ2-5; 8 bases are shared with TRBD2. CDR1 and CDR2 (germline): SNHLY, FYNNEI. The CDR3 runs 14 residues. Trimming cost V 4 bases and J 5 bases; bases outside gene matches: 6.

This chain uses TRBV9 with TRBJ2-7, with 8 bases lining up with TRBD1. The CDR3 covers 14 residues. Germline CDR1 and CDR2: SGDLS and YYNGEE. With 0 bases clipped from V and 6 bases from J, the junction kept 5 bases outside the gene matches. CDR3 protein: CASSVGGTGSEQYF. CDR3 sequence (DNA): TGTGCCAGCAGCGTAGGTGGGACAGGTAGCGAGCAGTACTTC. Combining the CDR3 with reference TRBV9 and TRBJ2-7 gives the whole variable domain DSGVTQTPKHLITATGQRVTLRCSPRSGDLSVYWYQQSLDQGLQFLIQYYNGEERAKGNILERFSAQQFPDLHSELNLSSLELGDSALYFCASSVGGTGSEQYFGPGTRLTVT.

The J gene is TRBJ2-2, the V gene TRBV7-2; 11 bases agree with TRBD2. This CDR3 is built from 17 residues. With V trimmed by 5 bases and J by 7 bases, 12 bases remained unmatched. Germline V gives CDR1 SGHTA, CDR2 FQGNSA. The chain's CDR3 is CASSPRTGTSGLGELFF. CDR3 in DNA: TGTGCCAGCAGCCCCCGCACCGGGACTAGCGGACTCGGGGAGCTGTTTTTT.

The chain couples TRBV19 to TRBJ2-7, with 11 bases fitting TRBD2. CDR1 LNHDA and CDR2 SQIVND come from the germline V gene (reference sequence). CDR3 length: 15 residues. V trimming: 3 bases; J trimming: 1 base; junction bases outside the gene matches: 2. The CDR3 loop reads CASSMRTSGSYEQYF. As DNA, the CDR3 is TGTGCCAGTAGTATGCGGACTAGCGGGTCCTACGAGCAGTACTTC. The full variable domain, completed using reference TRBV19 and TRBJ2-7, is DGGITQSPKYLFRKEGQNVTLSCEQNLNHDAMYWYRQDPGQGLRLIYYSQIVNDFQKGDIAEGYSVSREKKESFPLTVTSAQKNPTAFYLCASSMRTSGSYEQYFGPGTRLTVT.

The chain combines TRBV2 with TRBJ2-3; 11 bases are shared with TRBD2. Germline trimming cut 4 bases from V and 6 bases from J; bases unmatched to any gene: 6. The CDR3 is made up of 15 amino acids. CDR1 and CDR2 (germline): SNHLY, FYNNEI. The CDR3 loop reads CASSVLAGGADTQYF. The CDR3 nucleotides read TGTGCCAGCAGTGTTCTAGCGGGAGGCGCGGATACGCAGTATTTT.

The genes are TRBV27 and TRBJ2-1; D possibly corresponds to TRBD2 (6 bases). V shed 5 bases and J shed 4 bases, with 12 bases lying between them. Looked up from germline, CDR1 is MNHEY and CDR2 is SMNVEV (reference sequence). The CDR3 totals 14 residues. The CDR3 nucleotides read TGTGCCAGCAGTGCGGGGACGGAATACAATGAGCAGTTCTTC. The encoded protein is CASSAGTEYNEQFF.

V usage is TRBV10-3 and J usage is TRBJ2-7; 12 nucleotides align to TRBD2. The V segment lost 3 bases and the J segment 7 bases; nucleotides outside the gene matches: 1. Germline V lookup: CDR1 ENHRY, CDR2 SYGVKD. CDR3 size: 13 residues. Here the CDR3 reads CAISDLAGGEQYF. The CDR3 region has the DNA TGTGCCATCAGTGACCTAGCGGGAGGGGAGCAGTACTTC.

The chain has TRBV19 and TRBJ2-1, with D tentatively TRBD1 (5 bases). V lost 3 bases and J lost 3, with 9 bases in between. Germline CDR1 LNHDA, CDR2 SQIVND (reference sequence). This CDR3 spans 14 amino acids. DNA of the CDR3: TGTGCCAGTAGTATCGGACACGTCTACAATGAGCAGTTCTTC. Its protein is CASSIGHVYNEQFF.

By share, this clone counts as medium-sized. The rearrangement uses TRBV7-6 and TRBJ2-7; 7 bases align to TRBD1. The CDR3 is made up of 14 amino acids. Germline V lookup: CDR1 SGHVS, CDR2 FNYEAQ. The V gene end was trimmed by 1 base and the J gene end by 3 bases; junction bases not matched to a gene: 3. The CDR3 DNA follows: TGTGCCAGCAGCTTAGGGACAGGCAACTACGAGCAGTACTTC. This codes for CASSLGTGNYEQYF.

CDR3 DNA sequence: TGTGCCATGGAGGACAGGGCCTATGGCTACACCTTC. Its translation is CAMEDRAYGYTF. The rearrangement links TRBV10-3 to TRBJ1-2; 8 bases match TRBD1. The CDR3 is made up of 12 amino acids. Germline CDR1 ENHRY, CDR2 SYGVKD. With 9 bases clipped from V and 4 bases from J, the junction kept 4 bases outside the gene matches.

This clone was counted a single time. CDR3 in amino acids: CASSFTLAGSYEQYF. In nucleotides, the CDR3 is TGTGCCAGCAGTTTTACGCTAGCGGGCTCCTACGAGCAGTACTTC. The chain recombines TRBV27 with TRBJ2-7; 8 nucleotides align to TRBD2. The CDR3 spans 15 residues. V lost 3 bases to trimming and J lost 0 bases; unmatched junction nucleotides: 4. Germline V gives CDR1 MNHEY, CDR2 SMNVEV (reference sequence).

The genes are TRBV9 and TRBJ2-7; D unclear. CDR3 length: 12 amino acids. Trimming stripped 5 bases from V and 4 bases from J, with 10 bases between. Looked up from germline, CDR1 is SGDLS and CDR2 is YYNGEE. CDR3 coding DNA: TGTGCCAGCAGACACCATATGTACGAGCAGTACTTC. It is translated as CASRHHMYEQYF.

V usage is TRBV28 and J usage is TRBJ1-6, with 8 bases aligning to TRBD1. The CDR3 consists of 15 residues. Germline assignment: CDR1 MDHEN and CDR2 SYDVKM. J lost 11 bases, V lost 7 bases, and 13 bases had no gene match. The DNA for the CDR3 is TGTGCCAGCACCCTGGGACAGGCCCCAGGGGCACCCCTCCACTTT. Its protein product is CASTLGQAPGAPLHF.

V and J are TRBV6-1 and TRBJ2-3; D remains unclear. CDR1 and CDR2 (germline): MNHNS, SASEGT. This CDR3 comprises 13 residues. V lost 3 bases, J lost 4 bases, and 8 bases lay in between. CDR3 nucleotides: TGTGCCAGCAGTGATCACATCGCAGATACGCAGTATTTT. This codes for CASSDHIADTQYF.

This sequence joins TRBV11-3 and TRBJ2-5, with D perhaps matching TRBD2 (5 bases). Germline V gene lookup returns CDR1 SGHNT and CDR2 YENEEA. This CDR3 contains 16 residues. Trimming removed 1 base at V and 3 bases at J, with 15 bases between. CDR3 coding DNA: TGTGCCAGCAGCTTAGGAGGGTCCCCCGGGGAAGAGACCCAGTACTTC. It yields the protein CASSLGGSPGEETQYF.

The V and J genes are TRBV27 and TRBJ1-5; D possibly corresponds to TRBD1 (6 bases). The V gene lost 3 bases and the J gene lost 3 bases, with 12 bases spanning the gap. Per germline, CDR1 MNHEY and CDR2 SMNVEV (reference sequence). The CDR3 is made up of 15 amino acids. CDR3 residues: CASSLGQGFNQPQHF. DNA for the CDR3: TGTGCCAGCAGTTTGGGGCAGGGGTTCAATCAGCCCCAGCATTTT.

The CDR3 DNA reads as TGCGCCAGCAGCTTGGACAGGACGCACAATGAGCAGTTCTTC. It codes for CASSLDRTHNEQFF. The chain employs TRBV5-1 and TRBJ2-1, with D tentatively TRBD1 (5 bases). This CDR3 contains 14 residues. Germline CDR1 reads SGHRS; CDR2 reads YFSETQ. V lost 0 bases and J lost 5, with 9 bases in between.

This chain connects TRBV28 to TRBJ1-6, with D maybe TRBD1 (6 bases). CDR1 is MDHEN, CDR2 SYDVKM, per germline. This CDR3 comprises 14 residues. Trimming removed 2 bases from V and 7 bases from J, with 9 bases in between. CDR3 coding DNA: TGTGCCAGCAGTTTAAACAGGGAGAATTCACCCCTCCACTTT. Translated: CASSLNRENSPLHF.

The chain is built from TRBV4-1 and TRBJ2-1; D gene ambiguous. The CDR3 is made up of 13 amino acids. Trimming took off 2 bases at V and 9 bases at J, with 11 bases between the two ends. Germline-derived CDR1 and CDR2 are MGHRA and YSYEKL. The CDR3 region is CASSQSRDTEQFF. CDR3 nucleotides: TGCGCCAGCAGCCAAAGTAGAGACACTGAGCAGTTCTTC.

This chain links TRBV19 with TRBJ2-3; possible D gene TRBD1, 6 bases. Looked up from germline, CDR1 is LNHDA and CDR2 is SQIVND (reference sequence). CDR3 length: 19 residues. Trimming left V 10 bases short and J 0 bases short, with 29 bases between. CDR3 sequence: CATLPAPSDRTPSTDTQYF. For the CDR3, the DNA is TGTGCCACCCTGCCCGCCCCCAGTGACAGGACACCTAGCACAGATACGCAGTATTTT.

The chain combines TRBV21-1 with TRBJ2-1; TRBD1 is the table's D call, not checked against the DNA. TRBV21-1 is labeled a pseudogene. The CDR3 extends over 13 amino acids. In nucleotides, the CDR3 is TGTGCCAGCAGCACTGGACAGGGTAGTGAGCAGTTCTTC. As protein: CASSTGQGSEQFF.